Below, one TCR beta chain is given with its context. This clone was observed a handful of times. Its antigen remains undetermined. Base qualities are not at hand, and no much larger clone is one base apart. The cohort comprised around 700 healthy bone marrow donors. All cohort members were sampled while nominally healthy, although unrecorded immune exposures were likely present. The donor was CMV seronegative and belonged to the group of 352 seronegative cohort members. Every donor gave a peripheral blood sample, and the peripheral blood mononuclear cells from that sample were used for TCR beta sequencing. The Qiagen DNeasy Blood Extraction Kit was used to extract genomic DNA from the blood cell samples. The germline V gene gives CDR1 as MNHEY and CDR2 as SVGAGI. V is shortened by 5 bases, J by 6 bases, and the region joining them spans 17 bases. Reading from cysteine to phenylalanine, the CDR3 counts 14 amino acids. Only the CDR3 part of the read is kept: 42 bases, read in frame from the first base.

The data are from a study of cytomegalovirus exposure and HLA in healthy donors (dated by TCRdb to 2015 to 2018). Notes on the research overall: According to an earlier analysis of a few hundred of the donors, roughly 180 million T cells yielded roughly 100 million unique TCR beta sequences and approximately 280 Gb of sequence data. HLA typing covered class I and class II loci at four-digit resolution. Roughly five DR-DQ haplotypes were treated as single units for association and clustering because of strong linkage in the cohort. An early release covering about 600 HLA-typed donors comprised roughly 300 gigabases of sequencing data and around 86 million unique TCR sequences. Along with the approximately 670-subject first cohort, a separate validation cohort of around 110 different subjects was used. In a later genetic analysis, genome-wide SNP genotypes for about three fifths of the roughly 670 donors were used, and that subset was treated as a discovery cohort. The later analysis used no new phenotypic data to find candidate immune exposures, relying instead on TCR beta sequences and their occurrence across donors. To decide whether each TCR beta V gene segment behaved as functional or pseudogenic, an earlier analysis of 587 of the donors relied on high-throughput TCR beta sequencing. The study profiled the T cell repertoires of about 640 subjects by immunosequencing and related them to cytomegalovirus serostatus. Every discovery cohort repertoire had been produced on one sequencing platform. The genetic ancestry cluster associated with self-reported Caucasian donors included approximately 85% of the 300 to 450 genotyped donors. A later analysis re-examined previously published TCR beta repertoires from more than 600 donors and added high-resolution HLA genotyping to investigate patterns of TCR occurrence. Alongside the repertoire data, information on donor age, sex, ethnicity and CMV serostatus was compiled. High-throughput TCR immunosequencing, statistical association of individual TCRs with disease status, and machine learning were combined to predict cytomegalovirus infection status. The number of typed donors differed by locus: about 620-630 for A, B, C, DRB1 and DQB1; about 520 for DQA1; 606 for DPA1; and roughly 470 for DPB1. Across around 400 genotyped donors of the cohort, an average of about 240,000 unique TCR beta nucleotide sequences per donor were sequenced, and roughly 20% of those sequences were non-productive. The study aimed to test whether signatures of past pathogen exposure could be identified by cataloging public T cell receptors. Paper-wide results and their limitations: The authors suggested that the approach could potentially be generalized to other disease states and immunological phenotypes. Because the 87-base-pair reads could not distinguish some IMGT-functional V segments, including TRBV6-2 and TRBV6-3, those segments were excluded. Assigning TCR associations to individual alleles was difficult when HLA alleles, especially DR and DQ, strongly co-occurred. Sequencing depth was assumed to be roughly uniform across donors in the presence/absence analyses, though that assumption may not hold. According to a later analysis, parvovirus B19, influenza, CMV and Epstein-Barr virus appeared linked to several top co-occurrence clusters. In the study, approximately 160 TCR beta chains were listed as associated with cytomegalovirus. The cohort was sequenced for TCR beta chains only, and without alpha or paired-chain data the features that could be detected were limited. CMV serostatus was the only immune exposure information available for the cohort. In a later analysis, HLA-associated TCR beta chains were found to be more clonally expanded and to have lower generation probabilities than equally common non-associated chains. Fewer than 20 rarely observed V segments, including chromosome 9 orphons, were excluded from the earlier analysis of about 610 of the donors because counts were too low. A later genetic analysis associated a missense DCLRE1C variant with V-gene and J-gene trimming of TCR beta chains, and an independent cohort replicated the association. In both the original and validation cohorts, the classifier was reported to diagnose cytomegalovirus status with high specificity and sensitivity. Most CMV-associated TCR beta chains appeared to be HLA-restricted in a later analysis, and the HLA associations seemed to be driven largely by CMV exposure. In a later genetic analysis, fewer N-insertions in productive TCRs were reported among donors in an Asian-associated ancestry cluster than the 666-donor mean. Broadly in line with IMGT annotations, most TCR beta V segments showed up in productive rearrangements about 87% or about 30% of the time in an earlier analysis of several hundred of the donors. A later analysis associated about 18,000 TCR beta sequences with specific HLA alleles at a false discovery rate of 0.05. A cluster of highly shared sequence variants was judged likely to represent a technical artifact of the sequencing pipeline. Linkage disequilibrium might explain the correlated functional status among segregating V segments, but an unknown experimental factor could not be ruled out. A further reported finding was that TCR beta sequences accurately predicted the HLA-A and HLA-B alleles for most subjects in the first cohort. In a later analysis, TCR association rates were found to vary across HLA loci, with the most associated TCRs seen for DRB1 alleles and the fewest for HLA-C alleles. Because some donors lacked HLA typing at each locus, the association tests relied only on the typed subset. Most TCR sequences were seen in very few donors, while some public TCRs were found in many individuals. In vitro tests confirmed that a few of the cytomegalovirus-associated TCR beta chains recognize cytomegalovirus antigens.

The library was built by means of the immunoSEQ multiplex PCR assay. The multiplex PCR relied on a mix of 60 forward primers for TCR Vbeta segments and 13 reverse primers for TCR Jbeta segments. The CDR3 region of rearranged TCR beta genes was amplified from genomic DNA by a multiplex PCR assay. On the Illumina HiSeq System, the amplified TCR beta libraries were sequenced as 87-base-pair reads. In the source study's methods: In a later analysis, 70 million to 95 million unique TCR beta chains were counted across the roughly 610 repertoires, and roughly 11 million of these chains were shared by at least two donors. A nearest-neighbor algorithm error-corrected the raw reads and collapsed the reads into unique sequences, merging closely related sequences to remove PCR and sequencing errors. CDR3 sequences were aligned to IMGT reference sequences to assign V, D and J gene segments. For a sequence to be retained, at least a six-nucleotide match to both a V gene segment and a J gene segment was required. A rearrangement counted as productive if the CDR3 had no stop codons and remained in frame with V and J, and every other rearrangement counted as non-productive. Following IMGT convention, CDR3 was defined as the stretch from the second conserved V-encoded cysteine up to the conserved J-encoded phenylalanine. The earlier analysis of about 610 of the donors excluded any sequence lacking an unambiguous match to a single V gene segment. An earlier analysis of 587 of the donors called V segments functional above 56.7% productive rearrangements and segregating when the between-donor standard deviation exceeded 5%. A statistical classification framework was built to diagnose cytomegalovirus status from the catalog of TCR beta chain sequences. A later analysis assigned V and J genes by comparing TCR nucleotide sequences with IMGT/GENE-DB human TR gene sequences. In a later analysis, CDR3 sequences and most-parsimonious VDJ recombination scenarios were assigned using the TCRdist pipeline. A later analysis defined each TCR beta chain by its CDR3 amino acid sequence plus V-gene family, and excluded reads lacking a unique V-gene family. To address suspected cross-contamination and a sequencing artifact, a later analysis removed a few hundred highly shared, low-generation-probability nucleotide sequences. A later analysis calculated a clonal expansion index for each public chain from normalized within-repertoire ranks of inferred template counts. In a later analysis, generation probabilities were computed with a VDJ recombination model fitted to out-of-frame rearrangements, and the resulting probabilities were checked against IGoR. Hypergeometric tests were used in a later analysis to score TCR-TCR, TCR-HLA and TCR-CMV co-occurrence, with a repertoire-size bias correction applied to the TCR pairs. A later analysis estimated false discovery rates by permuting HLA or CMV assignments 20 times. In a later analysis, co-occurring TCRs were grouped with DBSCAN, and TCRdist sequence similarity was added when clustering was performed within HLA-allele-positive subsets. Repertoires with fewer than 30,000 or more than 120,000 public chains, plus five repertoires with anomalous nucleotide sharing, were excluded from co-occurrence clustering. Imported from immuneACCESS, the table was reduced by TCRdb to in-frame sequences with V and J called. These copies leave out some clones; in studies compared against another copy, an unresolved V gene accounts for under half, and the cause of the remainder is not known. Clone size and the V and J calls come from that table; the DNA yielded D and trimming. This sample holds 150,000 to 200,000 clones; about 65% were observed only once. The ten largest account for approximately 1.5% of the sample.

Source material: PBMCs. The receptor was derived from a girl between 5 and 17 years old in good health and CMV-seronegative. The rearrangement joined TRBV6-5 to TRBJ2-7; matching of 6 bases hints at TRBD1 as the D gene. The base sequence is TGTGCCAGCAGTATACACAGGGAGTCGAGCGAGCAGTACTTC. Its protein reads: CASSIHRESSEQYF.